The table lists the clone carrying this T cell receptor (beta chain) with a count of one. Its cognate antigen is unknown. From germline, CDR1 is SGHDT and CDR2 YYEEEE. Trimming left V 0 bases short and J 5 bases short, with 3 bases between. The length of the CDR3 is 12 residues. CD4+ T cells from unexposed donors were obtained before the COVID-19 pandemic (2011-2018). CD4+ T cells were isolated from the cells after around 9 days of culture. Unexposed-donor CD4+ T cells were probed with SARS-CoV-2 S/N and four cold-coronavirus spikes, cells permitting. The method was immunoSEQ multiplex PCR; TCRdb's version includes in-frame clones alone and lacks a portion of them. The repertoire consists of about 26,000 clones, with more than 75% occurring once and the leading ten covering about 10%. These data are taken from a study of CD4 T cells in relation to SARS-CoV-2 and coronaviruses.

The receptor was isolated from a human donor in good health. V and J are TRBV5-6 and TRBJ1-5; the D is unclear. What was sequenced was CD4+ T cells from PBMCs, cultured in vitro. The CDR3 DNA sequence: TGTGCCAGCAGCTTGGGAGATCAGCCCCAGCATTTT. As protein: CASSLGDQPQHF.